This T cell receptor (beta chain) was obtained from a study of blood T cell repertoires in COVID-19. About the study: Nucleic acid was either cDNA or gDNA, and it came from T cells, B-cell-depleted T cells, or PBMCs.

This CDR3 has 14 residues. The junction had 6 bases not matched to a gene; V was cut back by 4 bases and J by 3 bases. Germline CDR1 and CDR2: MNHEY and SVGAGI. Per the original data handling: Nucleated cell number was recorded as an estimate derived from reference gene primer amplification. Method: immunoSEQ multiplex PCR; TCRdb's copy keeps in-frame clones and lacks some. The DNA was the basis for D and trimming; V, J and clone size are from that table. Found here are roughly 200,000 clones, roughly four fifths of them singletons; the top ten hold about 13%. The chain uses TRBV6-5 and TRBJ2-7; 7 nucleotides align to TRBD1. Material: peripheral blood. The source of this sequence is a middle-aged man who had recovered from COVID-19. DNA for the CDR3: TGTGCCAGCAGTTTACGACAGGGTAACTACGAGCAGTACTTC. This codes for CASSLRQGNYEQYF.